The sequence of this T cell receptor beta chain was determined in a study of cytomegalovirus exposure and HLA in healthy donors. Donors in the study were healthy people who gave bone marrow. From germline, CDR1 is SEHNR and CDR2 FQNEAQ (reference sequence). V lost 4 bases and J lost 2, with 11 bases in between. This CDR3 spans 14 amino acids. In the PCR, 60 Vbeta and 13 Jbeta primers were used. TCRdb's table, derived via immunoSEQ multiplex PCR, lists solely in-frame clones and lacks some. The sample carries more than 95,000 clones, 70% to 90% recorded once. The receptor comes from a young man in good health and CMV-seropositive. V is TRBV7-9 and J is TRBJ1-2; weak D call: TRBD1 (6 bases). The specimen was PBMCs. For the CDR3, the DNA is TGTGCCAGCAGCTATAGGACAGACAACTATGGCTACACCTTC. The encoded protein is CASSYRTDNYGYTF. The variable domain in full, with the rest retrieved from reference TRBV7-9 and TRBJ1-2, is DTGVSQNPRHKITKRGQNVTFRCDPISEHNRLYWYRQTLGQGPEFLTYFQNEAQLEKSRLLSDRFSAERPKGSFSTLEIQRTEQGDSAMYLCASSYRTDNYGYTFGSGTRLTVV.